A selection of T cell receptor beta chains follows, all from one sample in a study of shared clonotypes between healthy human individuals. Sequencing used immunoSEQ multiplex PCR; TCRdb keeps in-frame clones, though not all of them. The data contain about 1.4 million clones, roughly 96% of them seen just once; the ten biggest clones take up 1% to 1.5%. The sample taken for sequencing was naive CD4+ T cells sorted from blood. All receptors come from a young man in good health. Both conserved end residues are part of each CDR3. D genes are given only for firm matches. Rows may omit the clone size; those that give it use once, few, many or a size class.

D gene	J gene	V gene	clone size	CDR3 DNA	CDR3 protein
-	TRBJ2-5	TRBV18	-	TGTGCCAGCTTCCTAGGGACACCCGGCCAAGAGACCCAGTACTTC	CASFLGTPGQETQYF
TRBD2	TRBJ2-7	TRBV6-5	-	TGTGCCAGCAGTTTGACTAGCGGGAGCGTCTACGAGCAGTACTTC	CASSLTSGSVYEQYF
TRBD2	TRBJ2-1	TRBV10-2	-	TGCGCCAGCAGTGAGTGGCTAGCGGGGTTCTACAATGAGCAGTTCTTC	CASSEWLAGFYNEQFF
-	TRBJ2-1	TRBV7-2	once	TGTGCCAGCAGCTTAGTGTACAATGAGCAGTTCTTC	CASSLVYNEQFF
TRBD1	TRBJ2-6	TRBV7-9	-	TGTGCCAGCAGCATAAGACAGGGATCGTCTGGGGCCAACGTCCTGACTTTC	CASSIRQGSSGANVLTF
-	TRBJ2-1	TRBV5-4	-	TGTGCCAGCAGCTTAGGTCAGGGATACAATGAGCAGTTCTTC	CASSLGQGYNEQFF
TRBD2	TRBJ2-5	TRBV7-9	-	TGTGCCAGCAGCTCCGGGACTAGCGGGAGTCAAGAGACCCAGTACTTC	CASSSGTSGSQETQYF
-	TRBJ2-1	TRBV5-5	-	TGTGCCAGCAGCAACAGACTAGGACCTTCAATAGAGCAGTTCTTC	CASSNRLGPSIEQFF
-	TRBJ2-5	TRBV28	-	TGTGCCAGCAGTCAACTTCGGCCCCAGTACTTC	CASSQLRPQYF
-	TRBJ2-4	TRBV27	-	TGTGCCAGCAGCACCTCAGCCAAAAACATTCAGTACTTC	CASSTSAKNIQYF
-	TRBJ1-2	TRBV5-5	-	TGTGCCAGCAGCTTGGACAGGTCCGGCTACACCTTC	CASSLDRSGYTF
-	TRBJ2-3	TRBV10-3	-	TGTGCCATCAGTGGGGACGGACAGAGAATCACAGATACGCAGTATTTT	CAISGDGQRITDTQYF
-	TRBJ2-2	TRBV7-3	-	TGTGCCAGCAGCTTAAACGGTGGACCCGGGAGACTACAAAACACCGGGGAGCTGTTTTTT	CASSLNGGPGRLQNTGELFF
-	TRBJ2-2	TRBV28	-	TGTGCCAGCAGTCGTTTAGCCGGGGAGCTGTTTTTT	CASSRLAGELFF
-	TRBJ2-2	TRBV5-1	-	TGCGCCAGCAGCCGGGACTTCAACACCGGGGAGCTGTTTTTT	CASSRDFNTGELFF
-	TRBJ2-5	TRBV2	-	TGTGCCAGCAAGACAGGACAGTACCAAGAGACCCAGTACTTC	CASKTGQYQETQYF
-	TRBJ2-7	TRBV10-2	-	TGCGCCAGCAGTCTAACAGGGCACGAGCAGTACTTC	CASSLTGHEQYF
TRBD1	TRBJ2-7	TRBV6-5	-	TGTGCCAGCAGCCGGACAGGGTCCTACGAGCAGTACTTC	CASSRTGSYEQYF
-	TRBJ1-4	TRBV19	-	TGTGCCAGTAGTATTTTGGCAGCCCGGGGGAATGAAAAACTGTTTTTT	CASSILAARGNEKLFF
-	TRBJ2-2	TRBV6-1	-	TGTGCCAGCAGTGAAGTTCTTATCGGGGAGCTGTTTTTT	CASSEVLIGELFF
-	TRBJ2-5	TRBV6-5	-	TGTGCCAGCAGTTATTGGGCCACACAACAAGAGACCCAGTACTTC	CASSYWATQQETQYF
-	TRBJ2-1	TRBV29-1	once	TGCAGCGTTGTACTGAATGATGACAATGAGCAGTTCTTC	CSVVLNDDNEQFF
TRBD1	TRBJ2-1	TRBV28	-	TGTGCCAGCAGTTTATACCCCGGGACAGGGGGCAATGAGCAGTTCTTC	CASSLYPGTGGNEQFF
-	TRBJ1-4	TRBV5-1	-	TGCGCCAGCAGCCTGGACAGCCTTAATGAAAAACTGTTTTTT	CASSLDSLNEKLFF
-	TRBJ1-5	TRBV28	-	TGTGCCAGCAGTTTAGAACTACGGATTCATCAGCCCCAGCATTTT	CASSLELRIHQPQHF
TRBD1	TRBJ1-4	TRBV4-1	-	TGCGCCAGCAGCCAAGACCATAGCCTCGGGACAGGGAGGGGAAAACTGTTTTTT	CASSQDHSLGTGRGKLFF
TRBD1	TRBJ2-7	TRBV5-5	-	TGTGCCAGCAGCTTTAGGACAGGGGGATACGGCGAGCAGTACTTC	CASSFRTGGYGEQYF
-	TRBJ2-5	TRBV28	-	TGTGCCAGCAGTTCCGGGTTACGAGAGACCCAGTACTTC	CASSSGLRETQYF
-	TRBJ2-1	TRBV10-2	-	TGCGCCAGCAGGGATAAAGGTCATGAGCAGTTCTTC	CASRDKGHEQFF
TRBD1	TRBJ2-5	TRBV5-4	-	TGTGCCAGCAGCGGGGGACAGGGGTCAGAGACCCAGTACTTC	CASSGGQGSETQYF
-	TRBJ2-7	TRBV5-1	-	TGCGCCAGCAGCTTGGCTCGGGGTGTGGGCGAGCAGTACTTC	CASSLARGVGEQYF
-	TRBJ1-3	TRBV27	-	TGTGCCAGCAGTTACGCCCGGGGGACTGGAAACACCATATATTTT	CASSYARGTGNTIYF
TRBD1	TRBJ2-2	TRBV4-1	-	TGCGCCAGCAGCCAAGATGGGGACAGCGCGAACACCGGGGAGCTGTTTTTT	CASSQDGDSANTGELFF
-	TRBJ2-1	TRBV7-2	-	TGTGCCCTCAGGTGGGCCAATCGGGACAATGAGCAGTTCTTC	CALRWANRDNEQFF
-	TRBJ1-5	TRBV7-2	-	TGTGCCAGCAGCTTAGATGGTCAGGGGAATCAGCCCCAGCATTTT	CASSLDGQGNQPQHF
TRBD2	TRBJ2-3	TRBV7-2	-	TGTGCCAGCAGCTTAGTGGGACTAACCACAGATACGCAGTATTTT	CASSLVGLTTDTQYF
TRBD2	TRBJ2-7	TRBV18	-	TGTGCCAGCTCAGATAGCGGGAGGGCCTCTCGGGAGCAGTACTTC	CASSDSGRASREQYF
-	TRBJ2-4	TRBV7-4	-	TGTGCCAGCAGCCTCCAAAACCGATTGGGCAAAAACATTCAGTACTTC	CASSLQNRLGKNIQYF
TRBD2	TRBJ2-2	TRBV4-3	-	TGCGCCAGCAGCCAAGGTAGCGGGAGATTTGACACCGGGGAGCTGTTTTTT	CASSQGSGRFDTGELFF
-	TRBJ2-6	TRBV7-8	-	TGTGCCAGCAGCTTAGTAGCCCTTGGGGCCAACGTCCTGACTTTC	CASSLVALGANVLTF
-	TRBJ1-1	TRBV18	-	TGTGCCAGCTCACCACAGCGGGTACCGAACACTGAAGCTTTCTTT	CASSPQRVPNTEAFF
TRBD1	TRBJ1-5	TRBV30	-	TGTGCCTTCATAGGAGGAGCGGGACGCCGGACAGGGGGATTAAATCAGCCCCAGCATTTT	CAFIGGAGRRTGGLNQPQHF
-	TRBJ1-1	TRBV29-1	-	TGCAGCGTTAACCGGGCCCCCACTGAAGCTTTCTTT	CSVNRAPTEAFF
-	TRBJ2-5	TRBV9	-	TGTGCCAGCAGCGTAGTGGCATCCCAAGAGACCCAGTACTTC	CASSVVASQETQYF
-	TRBJ2-2	TRBV5-1	-	TGCGCCAGCAGCTTGGACAGGGAGCAGGGCGGGGAGCTGTTTTTT	CASSLDREQGGELFF
-	TRBJ2-2	TRBV18	-	TGTGCCAGCTCATCAGGACAGTTAACCGGGGAGCTGTTTTTT	CASSSGQLTGELFF
TRBD1	TRBJ1-5	TRBV6-6	-	TGTGCCAGCCGGCCGGGGGACAGAGATCAGCCCCAGCATTTT	CASRPGDRDQPQHF
-	TRBJ1-2	TRBV7-9	-	TGTGCCAGCAGCTTAGCCTGGGAAGGCTACACCTTC	CASSLAWEGYTF
-	TRBJ1-5	TRBV2	-	TGTGCCAGCAGTGAACGGAGGGTAGGTAGCAATCAGCCCCAGCATTTT	CASSERRVGSNQPQHF
TRBD2	TRBJ2-1	TRBV19	-	TGTGCCAGTACCTCCTCCCCCCATGGGACTAGCGGGAGGGGTGAGCAGTTCTTC	CASTSSPHGTSGRGEQFF